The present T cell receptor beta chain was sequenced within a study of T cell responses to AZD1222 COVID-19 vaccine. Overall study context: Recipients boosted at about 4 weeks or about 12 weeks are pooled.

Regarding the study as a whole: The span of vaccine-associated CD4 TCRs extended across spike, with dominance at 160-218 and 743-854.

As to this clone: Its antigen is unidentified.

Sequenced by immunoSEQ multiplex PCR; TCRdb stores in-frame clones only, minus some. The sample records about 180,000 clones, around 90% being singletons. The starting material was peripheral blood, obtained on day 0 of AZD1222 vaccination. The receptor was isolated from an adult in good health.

The CDR3 DNA is TGTGCCAGCAGTTTATCGGGGACAGCAACTAATGAAAAACTGTTTTTT. This codes for CASSLSGTATNEKLFF. The J gene is TRBJ1-4, the V gene TRBV27; 7 bases fit TRBD1. Germline values: CDR1 MNHEY, CDR2 SMNVEV (reference sequence). The CDR3 is 16 amino acids. V shed 0 bases, J shed 0 bases, and the junction held 1 base outside the gene matches.